This T cell receptor (beta chain) was observed in a study of control samples from healthy donors and cancer patients (TCRdb year 2020). The library was made by the immunoSEQ multiplex PCR assay. TCRdb took over this immuneACCESS table, retaining in-frame rearrangements with V and J assigned. Such tables are incomplete; in checked studies, under half of the missing clones stem from an unresolved V gene, and the remainder is unexplained. Here the sample has 350,000 to 450,000 clones; over 75% occur a single time. The ten largest make up 5% to 7% of the sample. Concerning this clone itself: Its antigen is not yet known. No much larger clonotype is one base removed from it; base qualities were not supplied.

Reading from cysteine to phenylalanine, the CDR3 counts 13 amino acids. Only the CDR3 DNA is retained, 39 bases long and in frame from the first base. After removal of 5 bases from V and 7 bases from J, the junction retains 5 bases not matched to a gene. Reading the germline V gene (reference sequence) gives CDR1 LNHDA and CDR2 SQIVND. The sequence derives from a man aged 40-49 years with head and neck cancer. The sequence is built from TRBV19 and TRBJ2-1; TRBD1 aligns with 7 central bases. The sample comprised PBMCs. The CDR3: CASSPGQVNEQFF. The DNA is TGTGCCAGTAGTCCCGGACAGGTTAATGAGCAGTTCTTC.